This entry lists 23 T cell receptor beta chains sequenced from one sample in a study of blood T cells in healthy people across ages. It was with a sample-barcoded 5' primer and a J-beta primer mix that a second PCR of roughly 6 to 12 cycles was run. MiXCR, run by TCRdb on the 5' RACE reads, gives a single entry per CDR3 protein. The sample carries around 1,900,000 distinct CDR3 sequences, approximately 39% recorded once. Specimen: blood. These receptors were taken from a human donor in good health.

This clonotype has a handful of counts. The genes are TRBV7-2 and TRBJ2-3; the match to TRBD2 covers 12 bases. After removal of 5 bases from V and 1 base from J, the junction contained 4 bases not matched to a gene. Germline V gene sequence: CDR1 SGHTA, CDR2 FQGNSA. The CDR3 length is 16 residues. CDR3: CASSATSGGRTDTQYF. The CDR3 DNA reads as TGTGCCAGCAGCGCCACTAGCGGGGGGCGCACAGATACGCAGTATTTT.

This clonotype was recorded a few times. The chain carries TRBV29-1 and TRBJ2-1, with unresolved D. V shed 4 bases and J shed 3 bases, with 13 bases lying between them. The CDR3 spans 14 residues. Germline lookup yields CDR1 SQVTM and CDR2 ANQGSEA. Here the CDR3 reads CSVVSGSVYNEQFF. For the CDR3, the DNA is TGCAGCGTTGTGTCTGGGTCCGTCTACAATGAGCAGTTCTTC.

In this sample, this clonotype turned up a few times. The V call is TRBV20-1, the J call TRBJ1-2; no clear D gene. The CDR3 is made up of 15 amino acids. The V gene lost 2 bases and the J gene lost 4 bases, with 17 bases spanning the gap. Germline-derived CDR1 and CDR2 are DFQATT and SNEGSKA (reference sequence). CDR3 DNA sequence: TGCAGTGCTAGACCCCGGGTCTCCACTTTCTATGGCTACACCTTC. Translation gives CSARPRVSTFYGYTF.

The J gene is TRBJ2-3, the V gene TRBV2; D gene unclear. Germline V CDR1 and CDR2: SNHLY, FYNNEI. The ends were cut back, 3 bases at V and 0 bases at J, with 7 bases in the middle. CDR3 length: 14 residues. The CDR3 reads CASSESSSTDTQYF. In DNA form, the CDR3 reads TGTGCCAGCAGTGAGTCTTCGAGCACAGATACGCAGTATTTT.

This clonotype was seen a few times. This chain uses TRBV27 with TRBJ2-3; D is ambiguous. CDR1 and CDR2 (germline): MNHEY, SMNVEV (reference sequence). This CDR3 contains 14 residues. With 0 bases removed from V and 4 bases from J, the gap between germline ends came to 8 bases. This CDR3 is CASSLSHFADTQYF. CDR3 in DNA: TGTGCCAGCAGTTTATCCCACTTCGCAGATACGCAGTATTTT.

This clonotype was seen a few times. The chain combines TRBV4-3 with TRBJ1-5; weak D call: TRBD1 (5 bases). Germline V gene sequence: CDR1 LGHNA, CDR2 YSLEER. V was trimmed by 0 bases and J by 2 bases, leaving 20 bases between them. The CDR3 is 19 amino acids. In nucleotides, the CDR3 is TGCGCCAGCAGCCAAGATCCATTGTCTGGCTCAGGGCGCAATCAGCCCCAGCATTTT. This translates into CASSQDPLSGSGRNQPQHF.

There are a few counts of this clonotype. The J gene is TRBJ2-2, the V gene TRBV20-1; D not certain. Germline V gene data show CDR1 as DFQATT and CDR2 as SNEGSKA (reference sequence). V lost 4 bases and J 5 bases, leaving 14 bases between the germline ends. CDR3 length equals 14 residues. The CDR3 DNA follows: TGCAGTGCTAACCGGGCCCTAGATACCGGGGAGCTGTTTTTT. This codes for CSANRALDTGELFF.

This clonotype has a count of ten or more. V gene TRBV7-3 combines with J gene TRBJ2-3, with 7 positions matching TRBD2. Trimming took 1 base from V and 1 from J; bases not matched to a gene: 5. This CDR3 comprises 16 residues. Germline V CDR1 and CDR2: SGHTA, FQGTGA. CDR3 in amino acids: CASSLIASGGTDTQYF. The DNA of the CDR3 is TGTGCCAGCAGCTTAATTGCTAGCGGAGGCACAGATACGCAGTATTTT. Variable domain in full (rest from reference TRBV7-3 and TRBJ2-3): GAGVSQTPSNKVTEKGKYVELRCDPISGHTALYWYRQSLGQGPEFLIYFQGTGAADDSGLPNDRFFAVRPEGSVSTLKIQRTERGDSAVYLCASSLIASGGTDTQYFGPGTRLTVL.

The chain links TRBV20-1 to TRBJ1-5; weak D call: TRBD1 (6 bases). Germline V CDR1 and CDR2: DFQATT, SNEGSKA (reference sequence). The CDR3 length is 14 residues. Deletions cut 3 bases from V and 3 bases from J, with 12 bases between. The DNA of the CDR3 is TGCAGTGCTAGGCGGGGGGCGAACAATCAGCCCCAGCATTTT. This translates into CSARRGANNQPQHF.

This clonotype was observed a handful of times. V and J are TRBV20-1 and TRBJ2-3; the D gene is possibly TRBD2 (5 bases). The germline gives CDR1 DFQATT, CDR2 SNEGSKA (reference sequence). V was trimmed by 3 bases and J by 3 bases, leaving 16 bases between them. The CDR3 is 15 residues long. CDR3 DNA: TGCAGTGCTAGCGTTGCTAGCTCGTTGACAGATACGCAGTATTTT. It specifies CSASVASSLTDTQYF.

V gene TRBV29-1 combines with J gene TRBJ1-1; unclear D gene. V dropped 4 bases and J dropped 2 bases, with 17 bases sitting between them. CDR1 is SQVTM and CDR2 is ANQGSEA in the germline V gene. This CDR3 has 15 amino acids. CDR3 region: CSVAALMTPNTEAFF. The DNA of the CDR3 is TGCAGCGTTGCGGCCCTGATGACTCCAAACACTGAAGCTTTCTTT.

The chain is built from TRBV6-5 and TRBJ1-2; D remains ambiguous. V was trimmed by 6 bases and J by 4 bases, leaving 12 bases between them. The CDR3 is made up of 13 amino acids. The germline V gene encodes CDR1 MNHEY and CDR2 SVGAGI. CDR3: CASSIEAFYGYTF. The DNA for the CDR3 is TGTGCCAGCAGCATAGAGGCATTCTATGGCTACACCTTC.

V is TRBV6-5 and J is TRBJ1-2; D is uncertain. The CDR3 is 13 amino acids. V lost 4 bases and J lost 6, with 12 bases in between. The germline V gene has CDR1 MNHEY and CDR2 SVGAGI. The CDR3, as DNA: TGTGCCAGCAGTTTTGCCGCGTTGGATGGCTACACCTTC. Translation gives CASSFAALDGYTF.

This clonotype was observed a few times. The chain carries TRBV4-2 and TRBJ1-1; weak D call: TRBD1 (5 bases). Germline-derived CDR1 and CDR2 are LGHNA and YNFKEQ. The CDR3 is 16 residues long. V shed 0 bases and J shed 1 base, with 12 bases lying between them. Here the CDR3 DNA reads TGTGCCAGCAGCCAAGATTATGTCCAGGGGAACACTGAAGCTTTCTTT. It specifies CASSQDYVQGNTEAFF.

This clonotype has more than one count but fewer than ten. This chain uses TRBV3-1 with TRBJ2-3, with 7 bases lining up with TRBD2. Unmatched junction bases numbered 8, after V lost 2 bases and J lost 3 bases. This CDR3 region has 16 residues. Germline assignment: CDR1 LGHDT and CDR2 YNNKEL (reference sequence). CDR3 nucleotides: TGTGCCAGCAGCCAAAGTGGGCTAGCGGAGACAGATACGCAGTATTTT. Residues: CASSQSGLAETDTQYF.

The chain couples TRBV4-3 to TRBJ1-4, with a weak D call TRBD1 (5 bases). The CDR3 is 14 amino acids. CDR1 is LGHNA and CDR2 is YSLEER in the germline V gene. V lost 4 bases and J 8 bases, leaving 14 bases between the germline ends. The CDR3 nucleotides read TGCGCCAGCAGCCCCTGGGGCATAGAGGAAAAACTGTTTTTT. Translating gives CASSPWGIEEKLFF.

The table lists this clonotype with a few counts. This sequence joins TRBV30 and TRBJ2-7, with 8 bases identical to TRBD2. CDR3 length: 15 residues. V was clipped by 6 bases and J by 4 bases; unmatched bases: 14. The germline V gene has CDR1 GTSNPN and CDR2 SVGIG (reference sequence). The CDR3 sequence: CACFLLGTRGYEQYF. CDR3 sequence (DNA): TGTGCCTGCTTCCTCCTCGGGACTAGAGGATACGAGCAGTACTTC.

The rearrangement joins TRBV14 to TRBJ2-3; tentative D call: TRBD1 (6 bases). V lost 10 bases, J lost 2 bases, and 16 bases lay in between. There are 14 residues in the CDR3. Germline V CDR1 and CDR2: SGHDN, FVKESK. In DNA, the CDR3 is TGTGCCAACAGTGAGGGGGATCTCACAGATACGCAGTATTTT. This sequence encodes CANSEGDLTDTQYF.

The chain combines TRBV28 with TRBJ1-5; no definite D call. Trimming left V 6 bases short and J 3 bases short, with 12 bases between. There are 14 residues in the CDR3. CDR1 and CDR2 (germline): MDHEN, SYDVKM. For the CDR3, the DNA is TGTGCCAGCAGCCCTGGCTGGCTCAATCAGCCCCAGCATTTT. The encoded protein is CASSPGWLNQPQHF.

This clonotype was seen more than once but under ten times. V usage is TRBV9 and J usage is TRBJ2-1; 10 positions match TRBD2. Trimming took 4 bases from V and 12 from J; bases not matched to a gene: 16. The germline CDR1 and CDR2 sequences are SGDLS and YYNGEE. The CDR3 runs 16 residues. The DNA for the CDR3 is TGTGCCAGCAGCTCCCTCGGGACTAGCGCGGGAATGGGGCAGTTCTTC. Its protein is CASSSLGTSAGMGQFF.

This clonotype was counted a few times. V usage is TRBV24-1 and J usage is TRBJ2-5; D is unclear. The CDR3 runs to 13 residues. Germline V gene lookup returns CDR1 KGHDR and CDR2 SFDVKD. Trimming took 9 bases from V and 8 from J, leaving 18 bases between them. This chain's CDR3 is CATAPGFSQTQYF. The CDR3 region has the DNA TGTGCCACCGCGCCGGGCTTCTCACAAACCCAGTACTTC.

The chain uses TRBV29-1 and TRBJ2-1; TRBD2 aligns across 13 bases. The CDR3 is 21 amino acids. Per the germline V gene, CDR1 is SQVTM and CDR2 is ANQGSEA. V trimming: 7 bases; J trimming: 3 bases; junction bases outside the gene matches: 24. The CDR3 nucleotides are TGCAGCGCAAGGGCCTATTTTGGGACAGGGACTAGCGGGGATCGCTACAATGAGCAGTTCTTC. Its translation is CSARAYFGTGTSGDRYNEQFF.

V is TRBV19 and J is TRBJ2-7; no clear D gene. V lost 8 bases, J lost 0 bases, and 11 bases lay in between. Germline V lookup: CDR1 LNHDA, CDR2 SQIVND (reference sequence). This CDR3 region has 13 residues. The CDR3 DNA sequence: TGTGCCAGTCAACATGGCGGCTCCTACGAGCAGTACTTC. Its translation: CASQHGGSYEQYF.